The 30 T cell receptor beta chains below come from one sample, sequenced in a study of Ad26.COV2.S vaccination and SARS-CoV-2 variants. Treatment here: some 20 received Ad26.COV2.S at low or high dose, single or two shots; 5 received placebo; per-sample allocation not given. After the first vaccine or placebo injection, samples were drawn on day 63. TCRdb's table, derived via immunoSEQ multiplex PCR, lists solely in-frame clones and lacks some. The sample lists roughly 320,000 clones; over 75% were seen once. The specimen was peripheral blood, collected in a trial of Ad26.COV2.S vaccine versus placebo. Receptor source: a person aged 18 to 65 who received the Ad26.COV2.S COVID-19 vaccine or a placebo.

V usage is TRBV6-6 and J usage is TRBJ2-5; a possible D gene is TRBD2 (6 bases). CDR1 MNHNY and CDR2 SVGAGI come from the germline V gene (reference sequence). The CDR3 contains 14 residues. V lost 7 bases and J lost 0, with 12 bases in between. This chain's CDR3 is CASNQRDYQETQYF. CDR3 in DNA: TGTGCCAGCAATCAACGGGACTACCAAGAGACCCAGTACTTC.

The chain has TRBV4-2 and TRBJ2-2, with D unclear. The ends were cut back, 4 bases at V and 7 bases at J, with 10 bases in the middle. This CDR3 has 13 amino acids. Germline CDR1 is LGHNA and CDR2 is YNFKEQ. CDR3: CASSPLPGGELFF. DNA of the CDR3: TGTGCCAGCAGCCCATTGCCGGGCGGGGAGCTGTTTTTT.

In its sample, this clone was seen a few times. At the DNA level, this CDR3 is encoded by other sequences in the same sample as well. The V gene is TRBV7-3, the J gene TRBJ2-5, with 7 bases aligning to TRBD1. Germline V gene sequence: CDR1 SGHTA, CDR2 FQGTGA. J lost 5 bases, V lost 5 bases, and 5 bases had no gene match. There are 13 residues in the CDR3. The CDR3 region has the DNA TGTGCCAGCAGCCTAGGGGGCGGGGAGACCCAGTACTTC. This sequence encodes CASSLGGGETQYF.

The chain employs TRBV10-3 and TRBJ2-1; TRBD1 aligns across 8 bases. This CDR3 comprises 14 residues. In germline, CDR1 is ENHRY, CDR2 SYGVKD. V was pared by 4 bases and J by 4 bases, with 3 bases of the junction left unmatched. The CDR3 DNA follows: TGTGCCATCAGTGCTGGGACAGGATACAATGAGCAGTTCTTC. Its translation: CAISAGTGYNEQFF.

The rearrangement links TRBV7-8 to TRBJ2-6, with 8 bases that match TRBD1. V trimming: 4 bases; J trimming: 12 bases; junction bases outside the gene matches: 8. The CDR3 is made up of 14 amino acids. In germline, CDR1 is SGHVS, CDR2 FQNEAQ. As DNA, the CDR3 is TGTGCCAGCAGCTCGTCCAGACAGGGGAGCGTCCTGACTTTC. It encodes CASSSSRQGSVLTF. Together with reference TRBV7-8 and TRBJ2-6, the CDR3 gives the full variable domain: GAGVSQSPRYKVAKRGQDVALRCDPISGHVSLFWYQQALGQGPEFLTYFQNEAQLDKSGLPSDRFFAERPEGSVSTLKIQRTQQEDSAVYLCASSSSRQGSVLTFGAGSRLTVL.

This chain uses TRBV4-2 with TRBJ2-7; 9 bases map to TRBD1. Germline CDR1 and CDR2: LGHNA and YNFKEQ. The CDR3 consists of 17 residues. The V segment lost 3 bases and the J segment 6 bases; nucleotides outside the gene matches: 15. CDR3 sequence (DNA): TGTGCCAGCAGCCAGGTCCCGGGACAGGGATATCGGGGCGAGCAGTACTTC. This sequence encodes CASSQVPGQGYRGEQYF.

There are a few counts of this clone. The chain joins TRBV18 to TRBJ1-2; D uncertain. Trimming took 3 bases from V and 0 from J, leaving 5 bases between them. The germline gives CDR1 KGHSH, CDR2 LQKENI. CDR3 length equals 13 residues. The CDR3 nucleotides are TGTGCCAGCTCACCCGGGGCTAACTATGGCTACACCTTC. It is translated as CASSPGANYGYTF.

The V gene is TRBV9, the J gene TRBJ1-5, with D possibly TRBD1 on 6 matching bases. Germline V CDR1 and CDR2: SGDLS, YYNGEE. The CDR3 extends over 15 amino acids. The germline V and J ends were trimmed by 3 bases and 7 bases, with 17 bases remaining between them. The DNA for the CDR3 is TGTGCCAGCAGCGCAGGCAGGGGCGACGGCCAGCCCCAGCATTTT. As protein: CASSAGRGDGQPQHF.

V is TRBV15 and J is TRBJ2-7, with TRBD1 matching 7 bases. V lost 3 bases and J lost 3; bases outside the gene matches: 2. Germline V gives CDR1 LNHNV, CDR2 YYDKDF (reference sequence). The CDR3 consists of 13 residues. CDR3 sequence reads: CATSSRQGYEQYF. The CDR3 DNA follows: TGTGCCACCAGCAGCAGACAGGGCTACGAGCAGTACTTC.

V gene TRBV19 combines with J gene TRBJ2-5; D is undetermined. With 3 bases removed from V and 3 bases from J, the gap between germline ends came to 8 bases. The CDR3 is 13 residues long. CDR1 is LNHDA, CDR2 SQIVND, per germline (reference sequence). The CDR3 DNA is TGTGCCAGTAGTATTACCGCGAAAGAGACCCAGTACTTC. Translation: CASSITAKETQYF.

CDR3 bases: TGCGCCAGCAGCCCAGGGGGGGCGGGTAGAGAGCAGTTCTTC. As protein: CASSPGGAGREQFF. V gene TRBV10-2 combines with J gene TRBJ2-1, with D perhaps TRBD1 or TRBD2 (7 bases each). V lost 6 bases and J 10 bases, leaving 19 bases between the germline ends. The CDR3 runs to 14 residues. The germline gives CDR1 WSHSY, CDR2 SAAADI.

The chain recombines TRBV20-1 with TRBJ1-2; no clear D gene. The V end lost 5 bases, the J end lost 8 bases, and 3 bases lay between the germline ends. CDR1 is DFQATT and CDR2 is SNEGSKA in the germline V gene (reference sequence). The CDR3 length is 8 residues. The CDR3 loop is CSASGYTF. DNA for the CDR3: TGCAGTGCTTCCGGCTACACCTTC.

The rearrangement links TRBV10-3 to TRBJ1-1; weak D call: TRBD1 (6 bases). Trimming took 0 bases from V and 1 from J, leaving 9 bases between them. Germline V gene sequence: CDR1 ENHRY, CDR2 SYGVKD. CDR3 length equals 15 residues. This chain's CDR3 is CAISESGAGNTEAFF. The CDR3 region has the DNA TGTGCCATCAGTGAGTCGGGGGCGGGGAACACTGAAGCTTTCTTT.

The chain combines TRBV3-1 (or the pseudogene TRBV3-2) with TRBJ2-6, with D unclear. The germline CDR1 and CDR2 sequences are LGHDT and YNNKEL (reference sequence). The CDR3 spans 14 residues. V was cut by 6 bases and J by 0 bases, with 6 bases left in between. The CDR3 bases are TGTGCCAGCAGGTCTAGCTCTGGGGCCAACGTCCTGACTTTC. The encoded protein is CASRSSSGANVLTF.

The V call is TRBV6-6, the J call TRBJ2-5, with no clear D. Per the germline V gene, CDR1 is MNHNY and CDR2 is SVGAGI (reference sequence). Trimming stripped 1 base from V and 5 bases from J, with 17 bases between. There are 16 residues in the CDR3. The CDR3 here is CASSYLKTTKEETQYF. In DNA, the CDR3 is TGTGCCAGCAGTTACTTGAAAACCACCAAGGAGGAGACCCAGTACTTC.

This clone was found once. The CDR3 DNA reads as TGCGCCAGCGGGCGGGGCTATCGGACTGAAGCTTTCTTT. This codes for CASGRGYRTEAFF. The chain joins TRBV10-2 to TRBJ1-1; weak D call: TRBD1 (5 bases). The CDR3 sequence is 13 residues long. CDR1 is WSHSY and CDR2 is SAAADI in the germline V gene. V was trimmed by 8 bases and J by 5 bases, leaving 15 bases between them.

The chain couples TRBV6-2 or TRBV6-3 to TRBJ2-7, with D maybe TRBD2 (5 bases). Germline CDR1 and CDR2: MNHEY and SVGEGT. The CDR3 runs to 13 residues. Between the trimmed V and J ends, which lost 2 bases and 4 bases, there was a span of 9 bases. The CDR3 loop reads CASSYRAGYEQYF. As DNA, the CDR3 is TGTGCCAGCAGTTACAGGGCGGGTTACGAGCAGTACTTC.

This chain's CDR3 is CASSSAFQGYTAYEQYF. The DNA for the CDR3 is TGTGCCAGCAGCTCCGCCTTCCAGGGGTATACTGCCTACGAGCAGTACTTC. This sequence joins TRBV7-6 and TRBJ2-7; a possible D gene is TRBD1 (6 bases). CDR3 size: 17 residues. Trimming stripped 4 bases from V and 2 bases from J, with 21 bases between. Germline CDR1 and CDR2: SGHVS and FNYEAQ.

The rearrangement joins TRBV7-3 to TRBJ2-2; 11 positions match TRBD2. The V gene's germline CDR1 is SGHTA and CDR2 FQGTGA. J was trimmed by 6 bases and V by 5 bases; bases with no gene match: 11. This CDR3 has 17 amino acids. This chain's CDR3 is CASSTSGTSGASGELFF. The CDR3, as DNA: TGTGCCAGCAGCACCTCCGGGACTAGCGGCGCCTCCGGGGAGCTGTTTTTT.

The genes are TRBV4-1 and TRBJ1-5; D is perhaps TRBD1 (5 bases). The CDR3 totals 16 residues. CDR1 and CDR2 from the germline V gene are MGHRA and YSYEKL. Deletions cut 0 bases from V and 2 bases from J, with 11 bases between. The CDR3 loop is CASSQDPGRGNQPQHF. Here the CDR3 DNA reads TGCGCCAGCAGCCAAGATCCGGGCAGGGGCAATCAGCCCCAGCATTTT.

This clone was seen just once. The gene calls are TRBV4-1 and TRBJ2-5; TRBD2 might be the D (5 bases). There are 15 residues in the CDR3. Trimming took off 0 bases at V and 2 bases at J, with 10 bases between the two ends. Germline V gene data show CDR1 as MGHRA and CDR2 as YSYEKL. CDR3 in DNA: TGCGCCAGCAGCCAAGACGGGAAAGCGCAAGAGACCCAGTACTTC. Amino acid sequence: CASSQDGKAQETQYF.

CDR3 in DNA: TGTGCCAGCACCTCGAACACTGAAGCTTTCTTT. This sequence encodes CASTSNTEAFF. The chain has TRBV6-5 and TRBJ1-1, with D hard to call. There are 11 residues in the CDR3. V lost 7 bases and J 1 base, leaving 4 bases between the germline ends. Germline V gene data show CDR1 as MNHEY and CDR2 as SVGAGI.

The rearrangement joins TRBV5-4 to TRBJ1-4, with D unclear. This CDR3 spans 14 amino acids. V lost 5 bases and J 8 bases, leaving 16 bases between the germline ends. Germline V gene sequence: CDR1 SGHNT, CDR2 YYREEE (reference sequence). The chain's CDR3 is CASRADIGDEKLFF. The CDR3 DNA reads as TGTGCCAGCAGAGCAGACATCGGAGACGAAAAACTGTTTTTT.

This clone was seen a few times. CDR3 in amino acids: CASSIMGLHSGNTIYF. CDR3 in DNA: TGTGCCAGTAGTATAATGGGCCTCCACTCTGGAAACACCATATATTTT. V gene TRBV19 combines with J gene TRBJ1-3; D uncertain. The CDR3 covers 16 residues. Trimming took off 2 bases at V and 0 bases at J, with 11 bases between the two ends. Germline CDR1 and CDR2: LNHDA and SQIVND (reference sequence).

V and J are TRBV30 and TRBJ1-1; D remains unclear. The germline gives CDR1 GTSNPN, CDR2 SVGIG (reference sequence). This CDR3 contains 15 residues. V lost 7 bases to trimming and J lost 1 base, with 19 bases between them. Here the CDR3 DNA reads TGTGCCTTCTCGGCCCGCCTGAATCCGAACACTGAAGCTTTCTTT. This sequence encodes CAFSARLNPNTEAFF.

This chain joins TRBV29-1 and TRBJ2-1; D gene ambiguous. V lost 3 bases to trimming and J lost 3 bases, with 3 bases between them. This CDR3 has 11 residues. Germline CDR1 and CDR2: SQVTM and ANQGSEA. The DNA of the CDR3 is TGCAGCGTTGAGATCTACAATGAGCAGTTCTTC. Translated: CSVEIYNEQFF.

The V gene is TRBV6-1, the J gene TRBJ1-1; no reliable D call. Looked up from germline, CDR1 is MNHNS and CDR2 is SASEGT. V was cut by 7 bases and J by 1 base, with 7 bases left in between. The CDR3 runs 12 residues. The CDR3 is CASTVGNTEAFF. For the CDR3, the DNA is TGTGCCAGCACCGTTGGGAACACTGAAGCTTTCTTT.

Points on this clone: Since a much larger clone is just one base distant, this may be a read error. This sequence joins TRBV2 and TRBJ1-5, with no clear D. The CDR3 consists of 14 residues. V lost 6 bases and J lost 2, with 11 bases in between. Germline V lookup: CDR1 SNHLY, CDR2 FYNNEI. The CDR3: CASSSGRGNQPQHF. The CDR3 region has the DNA TGTGCCAGCAGCTCCGGACGGGGCAATCAGCCCCAGCATTTT.

The table lists this clone with a count of one. This sequence joins TRBV7-2 and TRBJ2-7, with D unclear. The V end was cut by 4 bases, the J end by 3 bases, with 7 bases between. This CDR3 spans 12 amino acids. In germline, CDR1 is SGHTA, CDR2 FQGNSA. DNA for the CDR3: TGTGCCAGCAGCTCGGCTTTCTACGAGCAGTACTTC. Encoded protein: CASSSAFYEQYF.

The chain carries TRBV7-2 and TRBJ1-5; no firm D call. This CDR3 has 15 amino acids. Trimming pared 0 bases from V and 7 bases from J, leaving 13 bases between. Germline V CDR1 and CDR2: SGHTA, FQGNSA. CDR3 protein: CASSLALSGGQPQHF. The DNA for the CDR3 is TGTGCCAGCAGCTTAGCTTTGTCGGGTGGACAGCCCCAGCATTTT. Variable domain in full (rest from reference TRBV7-2 and TRBJ1-5): GAGVSQSPSNKVTEKGKDVELRCDPISGHTALYWYRQSLGQGLEFLIYFQGNSAPDKSGLPSDRFSAERTGGSVSTLTIQRTQQEDSAVYLCASSLALSGGQPQHFGDGTRLSIL.